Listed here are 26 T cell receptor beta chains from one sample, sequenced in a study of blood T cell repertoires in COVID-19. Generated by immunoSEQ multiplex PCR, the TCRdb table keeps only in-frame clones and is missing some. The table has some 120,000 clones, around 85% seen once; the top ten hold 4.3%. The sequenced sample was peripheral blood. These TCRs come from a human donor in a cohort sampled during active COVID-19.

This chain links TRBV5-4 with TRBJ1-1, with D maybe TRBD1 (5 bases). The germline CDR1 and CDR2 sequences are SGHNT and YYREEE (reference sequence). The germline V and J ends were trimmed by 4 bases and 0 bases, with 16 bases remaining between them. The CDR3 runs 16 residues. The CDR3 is CASSPAGKFVNTEAFF. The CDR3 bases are TGTGCCAGCAGCCCCGCAGGGAAGTTCGTGAACACTGAAGCTTTCTTT.

The DNA of the CDR3 is TGTGCCAGTAGCGTACTTATCGGGAGGTCCCGGGAGACCCAGTACTTC. It yields the protein CASSVLIGRSRETQYF. This sequence joins TRBV19 and TRBJ2-5; TRBD2 aligns across 7 bases. Germline loops: CDR1 LNHDA, CDR2 SQIVND (reference sequence). The length of the CDR3 is 16 residues. Losses at the gene ends were 6 bases for V and 5 bases for J; bases not matched to a gene: 15.

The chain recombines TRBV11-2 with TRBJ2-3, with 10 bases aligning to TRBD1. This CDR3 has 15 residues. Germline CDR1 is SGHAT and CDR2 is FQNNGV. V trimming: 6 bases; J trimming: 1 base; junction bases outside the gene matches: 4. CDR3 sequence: CASSYDRGRTDTQYF. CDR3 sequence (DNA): TGTGCCAGCAGTTATGACAGGGGGCGCACAGATACGCAGTATTTT.

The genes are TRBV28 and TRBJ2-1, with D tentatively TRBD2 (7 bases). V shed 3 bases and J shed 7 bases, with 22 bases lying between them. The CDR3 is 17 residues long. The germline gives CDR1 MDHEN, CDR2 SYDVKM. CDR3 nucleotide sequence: TGTGCCAGCAGTTTGCTAAGGGGGGGGGTATCTAGGAATGAGCAGTTCTTC. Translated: CASSLLRGGVSRNEQFF. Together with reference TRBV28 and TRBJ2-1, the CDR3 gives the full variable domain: DVKVTQSSRYLVKRTGEKVFLECVQDMDHENMFWYRQDPGLGLRLIYFSYDVKMKEKGDIPEGYSVSREKKERFSLILESASTNQTSMYLCASSLLRGGVSRNEQFFGPGTRLTVL.

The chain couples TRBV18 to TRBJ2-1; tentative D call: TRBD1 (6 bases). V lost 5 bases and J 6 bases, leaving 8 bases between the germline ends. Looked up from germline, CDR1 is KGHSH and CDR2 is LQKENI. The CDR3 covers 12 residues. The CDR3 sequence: CASSGGGNEQFF. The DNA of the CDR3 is TGTGCCAGCTCAGGGGGCGGCAATGAGCAGTTCTTC.

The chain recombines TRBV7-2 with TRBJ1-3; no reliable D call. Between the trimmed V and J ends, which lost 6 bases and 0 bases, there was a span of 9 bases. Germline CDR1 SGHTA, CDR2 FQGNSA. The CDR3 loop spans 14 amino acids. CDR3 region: CASSPTSSGNTIYF. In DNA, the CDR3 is TGTGCCAGCAGTCCAACTTCCTCTGGAAACACCATATATTTT.

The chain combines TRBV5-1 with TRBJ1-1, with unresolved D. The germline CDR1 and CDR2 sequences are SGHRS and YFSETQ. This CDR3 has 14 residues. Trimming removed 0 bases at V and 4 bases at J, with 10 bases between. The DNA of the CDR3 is TGCGCCAGCAGCTTGGATAGGGCGGGCACTGAAGCTTTCTTT. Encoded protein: CASSLDRAGTEAFF.

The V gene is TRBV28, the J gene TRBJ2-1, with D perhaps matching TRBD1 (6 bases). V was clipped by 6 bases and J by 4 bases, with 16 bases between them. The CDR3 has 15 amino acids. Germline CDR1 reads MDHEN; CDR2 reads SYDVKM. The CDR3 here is CASSLTGSRYNEQFF. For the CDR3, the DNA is TGTGCCAGCAGCCTTACAGGGTCGAGGTACAATGAGCAGTTCTTC.

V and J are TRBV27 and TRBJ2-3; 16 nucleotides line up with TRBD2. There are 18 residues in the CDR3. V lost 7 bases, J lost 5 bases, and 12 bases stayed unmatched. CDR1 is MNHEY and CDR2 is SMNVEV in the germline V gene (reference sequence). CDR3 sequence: CASTRVGTSGGARDTQYF. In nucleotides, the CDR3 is TGTGCCAGCACCAGAGTTGGGACTAGCGGGGGGGCTAGAGATACGCAGTATTTT.

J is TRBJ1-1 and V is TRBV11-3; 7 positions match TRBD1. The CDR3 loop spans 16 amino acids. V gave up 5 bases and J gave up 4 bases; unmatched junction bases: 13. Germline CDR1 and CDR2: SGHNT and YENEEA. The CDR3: CASSPQVQGIVTEAFF. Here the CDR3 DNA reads TGTGCCAGCAGCCCACAAGTACAGGGGATCGTCACTGAAGCTTTCTTT.

The CDR3 reads CASTQRPGIGGTEAFF. The CDR3 bases are TGTGCCAGCACCCAGAGACCCGGGATCGGTGGGACTGAAGCTTTCTTT. The V call is TRBV7-2, the J call TRBJ1-1; D unclear. Trimming took off 7 bases at V and 5 bases at J, with 23 bases between the two ends. This CDR3 has 16 amino acids. Germline V gene data show CDR1 as SGHTA and CDR2 as FQGNSA. Complete variable domain (other parts from reference TRBV7-2 and TRBJ1-1): GAGVSQSPSNKVTEKGKDVELRCDPISGHTALYWYRQSLGQGLEFLIYFQGNSAPDKSGLPSDRFSAERTGGSVSTLTIQRTQQEDSAVYLCASTQRPGIGGTEAFFGQGTRLTVV.

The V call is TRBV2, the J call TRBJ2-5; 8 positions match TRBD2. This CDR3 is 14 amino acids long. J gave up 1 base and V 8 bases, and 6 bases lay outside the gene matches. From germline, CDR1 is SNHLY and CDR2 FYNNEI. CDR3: CASGTRPLQETQYF. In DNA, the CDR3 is TGTGCCAGCGGGACTAGGCCTCTCCAAGAGACCCAGTACTTC.

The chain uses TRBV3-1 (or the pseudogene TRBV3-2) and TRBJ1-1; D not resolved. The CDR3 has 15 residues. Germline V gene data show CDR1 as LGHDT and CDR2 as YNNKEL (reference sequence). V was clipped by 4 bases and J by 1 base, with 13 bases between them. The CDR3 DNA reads TGTGCCAGCAGCCCGCGGCCAATCCCGAACACTGAAGCTTTCTTT. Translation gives CASSPRPIPNTEAFF.

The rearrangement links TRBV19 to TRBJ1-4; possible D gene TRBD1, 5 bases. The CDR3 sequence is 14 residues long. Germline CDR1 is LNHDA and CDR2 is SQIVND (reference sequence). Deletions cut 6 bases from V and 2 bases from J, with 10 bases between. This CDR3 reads CASSPGSTNEKLFF. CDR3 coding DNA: TGTGCCAGTAGCCCAGGGTCTACTAATGAAAAACTGTTTTTT.

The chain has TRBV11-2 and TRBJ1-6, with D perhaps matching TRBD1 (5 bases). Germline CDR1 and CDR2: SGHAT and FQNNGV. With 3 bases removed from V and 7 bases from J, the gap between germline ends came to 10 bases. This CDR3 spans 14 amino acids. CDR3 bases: TGTGCCAGCAGCTTCCAGCGGGGGAATTCACCCCTCCACTTT. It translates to CASSFQRGNSPLHF.

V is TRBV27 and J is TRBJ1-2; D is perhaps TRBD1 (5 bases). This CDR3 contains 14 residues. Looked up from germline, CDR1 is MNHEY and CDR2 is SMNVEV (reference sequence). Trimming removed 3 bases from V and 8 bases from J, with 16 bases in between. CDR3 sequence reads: CASSFQDRGEGYTF. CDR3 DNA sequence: TGTGCCAGCAGTTTCCAGGACCGGGGGGAGGGCTACACCTTC.

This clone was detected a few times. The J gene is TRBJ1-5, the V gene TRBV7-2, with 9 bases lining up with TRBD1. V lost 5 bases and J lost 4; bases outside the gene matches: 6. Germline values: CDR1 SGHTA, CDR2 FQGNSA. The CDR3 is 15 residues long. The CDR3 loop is CASSLRTGENQPQHF. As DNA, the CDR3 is TGTGCCAGCAGCCTACGGACAGGGGAGAATCAGCCCCAGCATTTT.

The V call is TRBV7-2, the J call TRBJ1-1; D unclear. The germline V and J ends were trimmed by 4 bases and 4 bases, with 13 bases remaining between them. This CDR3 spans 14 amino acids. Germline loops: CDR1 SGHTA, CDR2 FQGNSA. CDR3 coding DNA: TGTGCCAGCAGCTCGGACTCAGGATTCACTGAAGCTTTCTTT. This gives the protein CASSSDSGFTEAFF.

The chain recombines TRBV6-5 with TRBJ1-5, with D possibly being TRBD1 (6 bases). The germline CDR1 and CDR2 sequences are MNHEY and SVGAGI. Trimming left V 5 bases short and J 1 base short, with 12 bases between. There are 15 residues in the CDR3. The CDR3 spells CASSQSQGSNQPQHF. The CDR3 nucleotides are TGTGCCAGCAGTCAGAGTCAGGGGAGCAATCAGCCCCAGCATTTT.

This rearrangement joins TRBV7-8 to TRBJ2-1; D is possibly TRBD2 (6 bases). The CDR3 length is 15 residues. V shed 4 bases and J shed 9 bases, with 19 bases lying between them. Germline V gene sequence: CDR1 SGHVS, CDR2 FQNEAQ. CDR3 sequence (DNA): TGTGCCAGCAGCTCGAGCGGGCCTCGGGCCGGTGAGCAGTTCTTC. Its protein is CASSSSGPRAGEQFF.

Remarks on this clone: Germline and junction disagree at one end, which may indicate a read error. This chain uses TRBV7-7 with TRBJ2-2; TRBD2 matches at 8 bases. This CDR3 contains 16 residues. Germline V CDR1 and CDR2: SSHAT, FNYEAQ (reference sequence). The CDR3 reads CASSLDYGRDTGELFF. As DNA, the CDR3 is TGTGCTAGCAGCTTAGACTACGGGAGGGACACCGGGGAGCTGTTTTTT.

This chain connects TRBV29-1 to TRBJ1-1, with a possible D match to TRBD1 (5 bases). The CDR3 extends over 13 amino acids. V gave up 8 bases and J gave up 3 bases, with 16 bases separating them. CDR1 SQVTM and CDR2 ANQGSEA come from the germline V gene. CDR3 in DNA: TGCAGCTCTCAGACAGTAGTAGACACTGAAGCTTTCTTT. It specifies CSSQTVVDTEAFF.

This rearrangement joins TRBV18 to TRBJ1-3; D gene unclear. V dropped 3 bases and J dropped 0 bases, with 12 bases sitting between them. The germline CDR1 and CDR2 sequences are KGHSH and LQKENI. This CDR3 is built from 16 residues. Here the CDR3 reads CASSPSGRTSGNTIYF. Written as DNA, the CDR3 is TGTGCCAGCTCACCGAGCGGACGGACCTCTGGAAACACCATATATTTT.

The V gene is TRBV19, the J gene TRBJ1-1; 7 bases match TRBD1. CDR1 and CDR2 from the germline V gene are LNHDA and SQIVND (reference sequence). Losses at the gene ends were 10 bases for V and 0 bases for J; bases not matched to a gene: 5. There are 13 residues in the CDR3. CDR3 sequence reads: CATRTGMNTEAFF. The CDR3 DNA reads TGTGCCACACGGACAGGCATGAACACTGAAGCTTTCTTT.

The CDR3 reads CASSPRTGCEQYF. CDR3 sequence (DNA): TGTGCCAGCAGCCCGAGGACAGGGTGCGAGCAGTACTTC. The chain recombines TRBV21-1 with TRBJ2-7; the listed D gene, TRBD1, was not tested against the DNA. TRBV21-1 is an annotated pseudogene. The CDR3 covers 13 residues.

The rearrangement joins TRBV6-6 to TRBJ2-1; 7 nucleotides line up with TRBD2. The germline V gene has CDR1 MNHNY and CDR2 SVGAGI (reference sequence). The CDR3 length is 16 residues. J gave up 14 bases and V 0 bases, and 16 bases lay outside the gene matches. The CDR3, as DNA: TGTGCCAGCAGTTACTCGATGCCTAGCGGAGGGAGGGCAAAGTTCTTC. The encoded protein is CASSYSMPSGGRAKFF.